This T cell receptor (beta chain) is from a study of T cell responses to AZD1222 COVID-19 vaccine. As for the study in general: Pooling was applied to second doses at about 4 or about 12 weeks.

V lost 3 bases, J lost 2 bases, and 11 bases lay in between. Per germline, CDR1 SGDLS and CDR2 YYNGEE. The CDR3 is 14 residues long. Clones were sequenced by immunoSEQ multiplex PCR, and TCRdb holds only the in-frame ones, with some missing. The sample holds some 130,000 clones; 90% are singletons and the top ten take 6.9%. Study-wide results and caveats: Across the whole spike, CD4 TCRs peaked at regions 160-218 and 743-854.

Points on this clone: Its specificity is not known.

This sequence was found in an adult in good health. Sequenced here: peripheral blood, sampled on day 0 of AZD1222 vaccination. V and J are TRBV9 and TRBJ1-2, with D maybe TRBD1 (6 bases). CDR3 sequence reads: CASSAHDRNYGYTF. As DNA, the CDR3 is TGTGCCAGCAGCGCCCACGACAGGAACTATGGCTACACCTTC.